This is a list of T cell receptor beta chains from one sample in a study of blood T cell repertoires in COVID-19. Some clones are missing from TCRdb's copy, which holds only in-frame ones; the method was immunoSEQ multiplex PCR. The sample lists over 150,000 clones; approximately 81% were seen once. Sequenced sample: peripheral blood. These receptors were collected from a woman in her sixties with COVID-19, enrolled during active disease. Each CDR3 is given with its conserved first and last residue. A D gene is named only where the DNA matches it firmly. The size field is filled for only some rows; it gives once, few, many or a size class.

CASSSSVRGAEAFF TGTGCCAGTAGTTCCTCTGTCAGGGGAGCTGAAGCTTTCTTT . TRBJ1-1 . TRBV19
CASSQDLGGTGNEKLFF TGCGCCAGCAGCCAAGACCTTGGGGGGACAGGGAATGAAAAACTGTTTTTT TRBD1 TRBJ1-4 once TRBV5-1
CASSLEGGTNDEQFF TGTGCCAGCAGCTTAGAGGGGGGGACTAATGACGAGCAGTTCTTC . TRBJ2-1 . TRBV7-9
CASSDTRTPKNIQYF TGTGCCAGCAGTGATACTCGAACTCCCAAAAACATTCAGTACTTC . TRBJ2-4 . TRBV25-1
CASRPTGNYNQPQHF TGCGCCAGCAGGCCTACAGGGAACTACAATCAGCCCCAGCATTTT . TRBJ1-5 once TRBV5-1
CASSLGRVSQPQHF TGTGCCAGCAGCTTGGGCAGGGTAAGTCAGCCCCAGCATTTT . TRBJ1-5 . TRBV5-6
CATSSSTGYPWGAFF TGTGCCACCAGCAGTTCAACAGGCTACCCCTGGGGAGCTTTCTTT . TRBJ1-1 . TRBV15
CASHPGGAVDTQYF TGTGCCAGCCATCCCGGGGGGGCGGTAGATACGCAGTATTTT TRBD2 TRBJ2-3 . TRBV9
CASSPTGGHKEQFF TGTGCCAGCAGCCCCACCGGGGGGCACAAAGAGCAGTTCTTC . TRBJ2-1 . TRBV7-3
CASSQPGTGGWRGYTF TGTGCCAGCAGCCAACCCGGGACAGGGGGTTGGCGTGGCTACACCTTC TRBD1 TRBJ1-2 . TRBV3-1/TRBV3-2
CASSRPGTTRYNEQFF TGTGCCAGCAGCCGACCTGGGACAACCCGTTACAATGAGCAGTTCTTC . TRBJ2-1 . TRBV3-1/TRBV3-2
CASSLLTGGTKNIQYF TGTGCCAGCAGCCTACTGACCGGGGGAACCAAAAACATTCAGTACTTC . TRBJ2-4 . TRBV11-2
CATGTANYGYTF TGTGCCACCGGGACAGCTAACTATGGCTACACCTTC TRBD1 TRBJ1-2 once TRBV2
CASSQDPGQGAVNQPQHF TGTGCCAGCAGCCAAGATCCAGGACAGGGGGCGGTCAATCAGCCCCAGCATTTT TRBD1 TRBJ1-5 . TRBV3-1/TRBV3-2
CASSPRTDGYTF TGTGCCAGCAGCCCTCGGACAGACGGCTACACCTTC . TRBJ1-2 . TRBV14
CASRRRAGDNSPLHF TGTGCCAGCAGAAGACGGGCAGGGGATAATTCACCCCTCCACTTT . TRBJ1-6 few TRBV14